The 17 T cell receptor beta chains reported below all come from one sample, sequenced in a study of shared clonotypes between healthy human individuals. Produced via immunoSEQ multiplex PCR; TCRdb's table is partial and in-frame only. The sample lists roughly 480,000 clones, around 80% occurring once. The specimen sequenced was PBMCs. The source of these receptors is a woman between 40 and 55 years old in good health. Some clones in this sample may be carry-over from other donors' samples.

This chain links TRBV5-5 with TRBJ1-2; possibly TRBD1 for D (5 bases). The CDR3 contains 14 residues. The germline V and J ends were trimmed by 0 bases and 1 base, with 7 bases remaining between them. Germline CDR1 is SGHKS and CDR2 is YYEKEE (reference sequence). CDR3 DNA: TGTGCCAGCAGCTTGGACGGGGGTAACTATGGCTACACCTTC. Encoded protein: CASSLDGGNYGYTF.

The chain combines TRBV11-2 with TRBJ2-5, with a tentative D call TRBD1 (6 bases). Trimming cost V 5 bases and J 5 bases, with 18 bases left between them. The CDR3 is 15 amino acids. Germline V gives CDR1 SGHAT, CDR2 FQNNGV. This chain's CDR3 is CASSRKARGGETQYF. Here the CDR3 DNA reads TGTGCCAGCAGCCGAAAGGCCAGGGGCGGGGAGACCCAGTACTTC.

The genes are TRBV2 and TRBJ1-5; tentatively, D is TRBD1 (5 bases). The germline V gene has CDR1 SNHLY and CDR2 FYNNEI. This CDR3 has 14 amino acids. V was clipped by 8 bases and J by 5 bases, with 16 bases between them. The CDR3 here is CASGSGAQYQPQHF. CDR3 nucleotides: TGTGCCAGCGGATCCGGGGCCCAGTATCAGCCCCAGCATTTT.

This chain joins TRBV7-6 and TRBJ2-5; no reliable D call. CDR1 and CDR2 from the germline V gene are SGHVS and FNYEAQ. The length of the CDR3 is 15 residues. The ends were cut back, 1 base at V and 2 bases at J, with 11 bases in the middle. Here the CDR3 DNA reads TGTGCCAGCAGCTTAGTGTGGGGAAAACAAGAGACCCAGTACTTC. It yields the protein CASSLVWGKQETQYF.

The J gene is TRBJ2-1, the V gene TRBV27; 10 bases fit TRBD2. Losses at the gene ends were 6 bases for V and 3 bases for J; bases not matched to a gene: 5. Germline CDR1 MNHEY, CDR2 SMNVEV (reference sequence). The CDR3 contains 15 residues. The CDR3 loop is CASSQLAGIYNEQFF. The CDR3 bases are TGTGCCAGCAGCCAACTAGCGGGAATCTACAATGAGCAGTTCTTC.

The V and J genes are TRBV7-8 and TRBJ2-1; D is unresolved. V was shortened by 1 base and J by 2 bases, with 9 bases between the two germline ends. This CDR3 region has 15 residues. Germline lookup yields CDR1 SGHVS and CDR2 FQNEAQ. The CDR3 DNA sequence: TGTGCCAGCAGCTTAGACCCGGGCGCCTACAATGAGCAGTTCTTC. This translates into CASSLDPGAYNEQFF.

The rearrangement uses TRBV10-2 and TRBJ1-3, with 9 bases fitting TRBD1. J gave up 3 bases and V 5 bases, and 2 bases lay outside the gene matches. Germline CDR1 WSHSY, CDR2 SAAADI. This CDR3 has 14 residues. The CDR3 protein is CASSTGGDGNTIYF. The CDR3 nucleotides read TGCGCCAGCAGTACAGGGGGCGATGGAAACACCATATATTTT.

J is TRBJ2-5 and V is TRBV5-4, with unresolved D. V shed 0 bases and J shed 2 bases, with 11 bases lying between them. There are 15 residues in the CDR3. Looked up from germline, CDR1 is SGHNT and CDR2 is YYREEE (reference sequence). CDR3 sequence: CASSLEGGKQETQYF. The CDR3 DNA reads TGTGCCAGCAGCTTGGAGGGCGGAAAACAAGAGACCCAGTACTTC.

DNA of the CDR3: TGTGCCAGCAGTTCTAGCGGGAGGGGGTTCGAGCAGTACTTC. It yields the protein CASSSSGRGFEQYF. The chain joins TRBV27 to TRBJ2-7, with 12 bases aligning to TRBD2. Germline assignment: CDR1 MNHEY and CDR2 SMNVEV (reference sequence). This CDR3 contains 14 residues. With 4 bases clipped from V and 6 bases from J, the junction kept 4 bases outside the gene matches.

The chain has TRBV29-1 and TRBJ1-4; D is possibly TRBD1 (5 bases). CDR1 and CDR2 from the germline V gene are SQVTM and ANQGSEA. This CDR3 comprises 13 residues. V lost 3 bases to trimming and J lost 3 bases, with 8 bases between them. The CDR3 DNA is TGCAGCGTTGAGGACAAGCCTAATGAAAAACTGTTTTTT. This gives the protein CSVEDKPNEKLFF.

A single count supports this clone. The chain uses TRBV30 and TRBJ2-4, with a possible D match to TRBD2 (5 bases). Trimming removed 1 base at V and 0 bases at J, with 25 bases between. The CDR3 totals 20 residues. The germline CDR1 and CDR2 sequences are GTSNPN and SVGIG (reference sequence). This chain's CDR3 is CAWSATALRSGDVAKNIQYF. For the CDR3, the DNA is TGTGCCTGGAGTGCTACCGCCTTACGTTCCGGGGATGTAGCCAAAAACATTCAGTACTTC.

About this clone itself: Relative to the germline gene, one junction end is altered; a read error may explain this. The CDR3, as DNA: TGTGCCAACAGCTACGACAGGGACTCTGGGGCCAACGTCCTGACTTTC. It translates to CANSYDRDSGANVLTF. The genes are TRBV7-9 and TRBJ2-6, with 7 positions matching TRBD1. CDR3 size: 16 residues. Germline CDR1 and CDR2: SEHNR and FQNEAQ (reference sequence).

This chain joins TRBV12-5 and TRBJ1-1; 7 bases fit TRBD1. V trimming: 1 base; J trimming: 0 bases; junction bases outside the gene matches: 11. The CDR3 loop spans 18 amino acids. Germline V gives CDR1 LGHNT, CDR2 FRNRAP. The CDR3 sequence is CASGLGRDSWFMNTEAFF. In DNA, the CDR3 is TGTGCTAGTGGTTTGGGCAGGGACAGTTGGTTCATGAACACTGAAGCTTTCTTT.

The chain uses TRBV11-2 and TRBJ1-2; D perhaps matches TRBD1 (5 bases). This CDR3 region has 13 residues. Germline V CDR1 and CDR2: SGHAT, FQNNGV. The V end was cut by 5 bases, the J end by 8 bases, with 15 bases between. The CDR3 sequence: CASSRAGGEGYTF. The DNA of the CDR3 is TGTGCCAGCAGCCGCGCTGGGGGTGAGGGCTACACCTTC.

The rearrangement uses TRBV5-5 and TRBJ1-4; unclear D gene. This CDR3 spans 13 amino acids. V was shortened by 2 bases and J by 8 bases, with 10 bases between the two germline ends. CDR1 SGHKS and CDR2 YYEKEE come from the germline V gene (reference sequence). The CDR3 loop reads CASSLEVVEKLFF. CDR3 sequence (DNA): TGTGCCAGCAGCTTAGAGGTGGTGGAAAAACTGTTTTTT.

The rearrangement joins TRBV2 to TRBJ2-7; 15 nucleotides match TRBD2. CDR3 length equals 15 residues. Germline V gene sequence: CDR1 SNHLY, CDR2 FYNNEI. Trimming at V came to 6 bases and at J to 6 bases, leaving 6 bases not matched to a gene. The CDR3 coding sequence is TGTGCCAGCAGCGGACTAGCGGGAGGGGGGGTCGAGCAGTACTTC. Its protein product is CASSGLAGGGVEQYF.

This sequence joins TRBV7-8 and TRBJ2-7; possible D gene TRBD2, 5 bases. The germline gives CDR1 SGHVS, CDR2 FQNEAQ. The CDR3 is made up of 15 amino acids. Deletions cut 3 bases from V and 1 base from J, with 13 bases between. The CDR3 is CASSFDPTSSYEQYF. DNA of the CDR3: TGTGCCAGCAGCTTCGACCCTACTAGTTCCTACGAGCAGTACTTC.